The rows below give T cell receptor beta chains drawn from one sample of a study of OX40 agonist ivuxolimab in advanced cancers. Here immunoSEQ multiplex PCR was the method, and the copy in TCRdb shows in-frame clones only, minus some. The sample contains around 53,000 clones, 85% of which appear only once. The sample in question was CD4+ or CD8+ T cells sorted from blood, obtained in a trial of the OX40 agonist ivuxolimab. Receptors were obtained from an adult with an advanced solid tumor such as melanoma, head and neck, liver or kidney cancer. CDR3s include the opening cysteine and the closing phenylalanine or tryptophan. Each record gives: clone size, V gene, D gene, J gene, CDR3 protein, CDR3 DNA. The D gene is left open where the match is weak. Rows give clone size only sometimes, using once, few, many, or a class for an expanded clone.

-	TRBV7-6	TRBD2	TRBJ2-7	CASSPQAAGGHEQYF	TGTGCCAGCAGCCCCCAGGCAGCGGGGGGCCACGAGCAGTACTTC
few	TRBV18	-	TRBJ2-3	CASSAGLSTDTQYF	TGTGCCAGCTCCGCGGGGCTCAGCACAGATACGCAGTATTTT
-	TRBV11-2	-	TRBJ2-1	CASSLGNEQFF	TGTGCCAGCAGCTTAGGTAATGAGCAGTTCTTC
large	TRBV4-2	-	TRBJ2-7	CASSQESSEEQYF	TGTGCCAGCAGCCAAGAGTCGAGCGAGGAGCAGTACTTC
-	TRBV6-5	TRBD1	TRBJ2-1	CASSLGQGFNEQFF	TGTGCCAGCAGTTTAGGACAGGGGTTCAATGAGCAGTTCTTC
many	TRBV4-2	TRBD1	TRBJ2-1	CASSQELGQGDNEQFF	TGTGCCAGCAGCCAAGAATTGGGACAGGGCGACAATGAGCAGTTCTTC
-	TRBV2	-	TRBJ1-2	CATLQGTYGYTF	TGTGCCACGTTACAGGGCACCTATGGCTACACCTTC
-	TRBV21-1	-	TRBJ2-1	CASSKWGGEVDNEQFF	TGTGCCAGCAGCAAATGGGGCGGGGAAGTGGACAATGAGCAGTTCTTC
-	TRBV7-2	TRBD1	TRBJ2-1	CASSLTGNEQFF	TGTGCCAGCAGCTTGACAGGGAATGAGCAGTTCTTC
-	TRBV4-3	TRBD2	TRBJ2-1	CASSQDGGAAYNEQFF	TGCGCCAGCAGCCAAGACGGGGGGGCGGCCTACAATGAGCAGTTCTTC
-	TRBV28	-	TRBJ1-1	CASSLQIPGGTEAFF	TGTGCCAGCAGTTTACAGATCCCAGGTGGCACTGAAGCTTTCTTT
-	TRBV5-4	-	TRBJ2-1	CASSLGQGPYDEQFF	TGTGCCAGCAGCTTAGGGCAGGGTCCCTATGATGAGCAGTTCTTC